This T cell receptor (beta chain) appears in the sequencing data of a study of blood T cell repertoires in COVID-19. Study in general: There were acute and convalescent COVID-19 samples, and they came from the United States, Italy and Spain. From T cells, B-cell-depleted T cells, or PBMCs came the material, which was cDNA or gDNA.

Trimming took off 0 bases at V and 0 bases at J, with 8 bases between the two ends. CDR1 and CDR2 (germline): MNHEY, SVGAGI. The CDR3 spans 15 residues. In the original workflow: Estimates of nucleated cell counts were drawn from the amplification of reference gene primers. Clones were sequenced by immunoSEQ multiplex PCR, and TCRdb holds only the in-frame ones, with some missing. That table gives V, J and clone size, and the DNA gave D and trimming. Of some 40,000 clones in the sample, approximately 80% were seen once. The sample comprised peripheral blood. The rearrangement joins TRBV6-5 to TRBJ1-1; D call uncertain. The TCR was taken from a man aged 50 to 59 with active or convalescent COVID-19. Written as DNA, the CDR3 is TGTGCCAGCAGTTACTCGCGGGATTTGAACACTGAAGCTTTCTTT. Its protein is CASSYSRDLNTEAFF.